This T cell receptor beta chain emerged from a study of blood T cell repertoires in COVID-19. Study context: Samples came from the United States, Italy and Spain, spanning acute and convalescent COVID-19. PBMCs, B-cell-depleted T cells, or T cells provided the cDNA or gDNA that made up the material.

The authors' processing: Amplifying reference gene primers gave estimates of nucleated cell counts. Libraries were prepared by immunoSEQ multiplex PCR; TCRdb keeps only in-frame clonotypes and omits some of them. V, J and clone size derive from that table, while D and trimming were established from the DNA sequence. The sample shows around 37,000 clones, about 88% of them seen only once. V shed 3 bases and J shed 7 bases, with 12 bases lying between them. Germline V CDR1 and CDR2: SNHLY, FYNNEI. This CDR3 comprises 14 residues. Sequences were obtained from peripheral blood. V gene TRBV2 combines with J gene TRBJ2-2; D not resolved. The clonotype comes from a human donor in a cohort sampled during active COVID-19. CDR3 sequence: CASSDSKANGELFF. CDR3 sequence (DNA): TGTGCCAGCAGTGATTCAAAAGCAAACGGGGAGCTGTTTTTT.